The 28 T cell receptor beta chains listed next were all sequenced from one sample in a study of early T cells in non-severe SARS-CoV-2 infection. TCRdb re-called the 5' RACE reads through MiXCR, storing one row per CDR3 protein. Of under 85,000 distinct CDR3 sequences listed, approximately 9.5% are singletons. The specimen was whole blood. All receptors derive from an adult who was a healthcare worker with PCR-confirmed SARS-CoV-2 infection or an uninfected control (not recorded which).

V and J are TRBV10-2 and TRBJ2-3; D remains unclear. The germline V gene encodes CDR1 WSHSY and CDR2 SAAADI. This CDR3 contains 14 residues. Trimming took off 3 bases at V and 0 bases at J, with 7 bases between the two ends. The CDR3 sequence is CASSEPSSTDTQYF. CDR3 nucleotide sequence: TGCGCCAGCAGTGAACCCTCAAGCACAGATACGCAGTATTTT.

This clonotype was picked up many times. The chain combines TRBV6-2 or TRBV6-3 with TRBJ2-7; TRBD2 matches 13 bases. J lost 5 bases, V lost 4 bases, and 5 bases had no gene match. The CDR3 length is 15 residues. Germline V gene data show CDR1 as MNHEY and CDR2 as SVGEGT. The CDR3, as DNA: TGTGCCAGCAGTTTAGGACTAGCGGGAGACGACGAGCAGTACTTC. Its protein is CASSLGLAGDDEQYF.

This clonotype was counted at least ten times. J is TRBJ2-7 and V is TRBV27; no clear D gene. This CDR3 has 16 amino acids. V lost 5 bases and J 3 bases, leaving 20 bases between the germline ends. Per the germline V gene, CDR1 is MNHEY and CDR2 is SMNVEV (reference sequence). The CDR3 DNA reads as TGTGCCAGCAGTGCGTCTAAGGAAAGAGCGTTCTACGAGCAGTACTTC. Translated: CASSASKERAFYEQYF.

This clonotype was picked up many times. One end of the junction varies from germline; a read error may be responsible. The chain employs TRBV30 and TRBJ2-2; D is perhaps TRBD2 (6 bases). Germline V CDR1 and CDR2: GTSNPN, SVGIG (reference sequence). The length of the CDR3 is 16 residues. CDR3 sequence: CAWSRSGRGNAGELFF. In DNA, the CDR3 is TGTGCCTGGAGTAGGTCGGGACGGGGGAACGCCGGGGAGCTGTTTTTT.

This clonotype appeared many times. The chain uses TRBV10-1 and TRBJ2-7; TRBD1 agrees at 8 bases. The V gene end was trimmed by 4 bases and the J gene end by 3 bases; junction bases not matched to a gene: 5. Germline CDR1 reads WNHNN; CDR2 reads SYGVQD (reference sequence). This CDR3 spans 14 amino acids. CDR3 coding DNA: TGCGCCAGCAGTGGTCAGGGGGCGGTCTACGAGCAGTACTTC. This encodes CASSGQGAVYEQYF.

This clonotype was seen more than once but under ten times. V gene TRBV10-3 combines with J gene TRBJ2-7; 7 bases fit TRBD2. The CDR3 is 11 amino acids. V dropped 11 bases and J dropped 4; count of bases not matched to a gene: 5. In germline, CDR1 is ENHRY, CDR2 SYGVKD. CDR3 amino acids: CAGGRGYEQYF. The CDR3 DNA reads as TGTGCCGGAGGGAGGGGATACGAGCAGTACTTC.

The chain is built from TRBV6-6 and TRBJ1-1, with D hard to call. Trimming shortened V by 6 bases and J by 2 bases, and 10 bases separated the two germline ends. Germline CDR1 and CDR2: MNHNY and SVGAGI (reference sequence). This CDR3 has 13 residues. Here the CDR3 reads CASSQGYNTEAFF. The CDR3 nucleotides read TGTGCCAGCAGCCAAGGGTATAACACTGAAGCTTTCTTT.

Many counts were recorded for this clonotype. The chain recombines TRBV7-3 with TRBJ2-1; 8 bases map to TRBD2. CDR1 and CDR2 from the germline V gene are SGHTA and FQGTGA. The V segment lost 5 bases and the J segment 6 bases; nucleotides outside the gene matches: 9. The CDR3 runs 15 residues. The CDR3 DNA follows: TGTGCCAGCAGCCGAGGCGGGGGGCTAAGCAATGAGCAGTTCTTC. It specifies CASSRGGGLSNEQFF.

The CDR3 region is CSVEYVEKLFF. DNA for the CDR3: TGCAGCGTGGAATATGTAGAAAAACTGTTTTTT. V is TRBV29-1 and J is TRBJ1-4; D is undetermined. Germline values: CDR1 SQVTM, CDR2 ANQGSEA. The CDR3 covers 11 residues. Between the trimmed V and J ends, which lost 6 bases and 8 bases, there was a span of 10 bases.

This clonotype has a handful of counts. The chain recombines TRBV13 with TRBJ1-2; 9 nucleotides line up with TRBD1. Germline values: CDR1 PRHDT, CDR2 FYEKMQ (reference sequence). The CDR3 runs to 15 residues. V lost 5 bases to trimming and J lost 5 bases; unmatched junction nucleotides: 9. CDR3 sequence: CASSPQGQGWYGYTF. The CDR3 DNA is TGTGCCAGCAGCCCCCAGGGACAGGGTTGGTATGGCTACACCTTC.

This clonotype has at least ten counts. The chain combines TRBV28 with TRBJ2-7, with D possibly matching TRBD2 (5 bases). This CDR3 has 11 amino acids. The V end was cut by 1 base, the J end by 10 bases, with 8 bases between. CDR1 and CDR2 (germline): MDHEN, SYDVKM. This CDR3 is CASSLLDSQYF. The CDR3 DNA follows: TGTGCCAGCAGTTTATTGGACTCTCAGTACTTC.

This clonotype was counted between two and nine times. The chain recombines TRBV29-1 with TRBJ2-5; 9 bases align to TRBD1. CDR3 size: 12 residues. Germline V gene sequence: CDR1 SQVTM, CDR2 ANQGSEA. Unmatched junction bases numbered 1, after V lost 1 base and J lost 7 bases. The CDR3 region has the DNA TGCAGCGTTGAAGCGGGACAGGGGACCCAGTACTTC. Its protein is CSVEAGQGTQYF.

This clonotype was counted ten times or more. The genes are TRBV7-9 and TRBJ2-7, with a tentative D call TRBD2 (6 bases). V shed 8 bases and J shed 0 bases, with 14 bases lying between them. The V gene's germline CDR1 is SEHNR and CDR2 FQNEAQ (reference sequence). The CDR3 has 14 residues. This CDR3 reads CASVGGRLSYEQYF. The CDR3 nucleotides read TGTGCCAGCGTGGGGGGACGGCTCTCCTACGAGCAGTACTTC.

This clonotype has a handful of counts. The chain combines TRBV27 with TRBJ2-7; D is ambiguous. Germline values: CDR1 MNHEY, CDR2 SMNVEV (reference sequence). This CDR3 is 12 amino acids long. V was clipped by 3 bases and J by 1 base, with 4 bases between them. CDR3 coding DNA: TGTGCCAGCAGTTTCGGATCCTACGAGCAGTACTTC. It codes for CASSFGSYEQYF.

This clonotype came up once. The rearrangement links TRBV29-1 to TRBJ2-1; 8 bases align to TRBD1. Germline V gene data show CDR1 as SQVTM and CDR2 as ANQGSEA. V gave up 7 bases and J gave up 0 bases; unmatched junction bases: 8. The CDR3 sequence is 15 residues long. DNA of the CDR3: TGCAGCGCACAGGGGGGCAGAAGCTCCTACAATGAGCAGTTCTTC. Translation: CSAQGGRSSYNEQFF.

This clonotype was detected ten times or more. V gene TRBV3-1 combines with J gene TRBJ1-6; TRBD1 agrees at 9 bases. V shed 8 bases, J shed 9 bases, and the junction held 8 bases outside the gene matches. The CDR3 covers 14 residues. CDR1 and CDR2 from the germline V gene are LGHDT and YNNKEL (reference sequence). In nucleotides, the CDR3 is TGTGCCAGCGGGACAGGGTGGTTAAGTTCACCCCTCCACTTT. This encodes CASGTGWLSSPLHF.

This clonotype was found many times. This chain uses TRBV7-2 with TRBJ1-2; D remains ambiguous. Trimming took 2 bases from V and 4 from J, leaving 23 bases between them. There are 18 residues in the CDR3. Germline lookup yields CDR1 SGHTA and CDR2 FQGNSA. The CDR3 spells CASSLFSTGQAGFYGYTF. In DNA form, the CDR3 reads TGTGCCAGCAGCTTATTCAGCACTGGGCAGGCCGGCTTCTATGGCTACACCTTC.

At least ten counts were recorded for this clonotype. In DNA, the CDR3 is TGTGCCAGCAGCACTGACTTCTACAATGAGCAGTTCTTC. Its protein is CASSTDFYNEQFF. The chain recombines TRBV7-6 with TRBJ2-1; no clear D gene. Deletions cut 5 bases from V and 3 bases from J, with 8 bases between. The CDR3 loop spans 13 amino acids. Germline V gene sequence: CDR1 SGHVS, CDR2 FNYEAQ.

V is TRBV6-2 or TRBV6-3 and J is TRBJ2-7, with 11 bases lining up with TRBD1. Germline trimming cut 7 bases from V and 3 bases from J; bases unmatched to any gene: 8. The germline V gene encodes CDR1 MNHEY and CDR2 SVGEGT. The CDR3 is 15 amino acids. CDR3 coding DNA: TGTGCCAGCATTAAGGGACAGGGGGTTTTCTACGAGCAGTACTTC. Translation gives CASIKGQGVFYEQYF.

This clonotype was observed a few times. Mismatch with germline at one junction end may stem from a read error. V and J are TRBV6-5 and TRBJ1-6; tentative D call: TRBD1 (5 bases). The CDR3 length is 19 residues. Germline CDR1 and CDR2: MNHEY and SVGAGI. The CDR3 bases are TGTGCCAGCAGTTCCTCCACTCGAGGCCGTCTCCCAGGGAGTTCACCCCCCCACTTT. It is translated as CASSSSTRGRLPGSSPPHF.

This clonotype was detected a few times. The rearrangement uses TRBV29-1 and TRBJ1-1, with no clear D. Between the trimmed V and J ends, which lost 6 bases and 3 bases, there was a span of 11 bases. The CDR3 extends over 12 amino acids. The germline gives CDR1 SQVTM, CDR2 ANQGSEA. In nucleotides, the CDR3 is TGCAGCGTAGGGTCCAGTCACACTGAAGCTTTCTTT. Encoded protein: CSVGSSHTEAFF.

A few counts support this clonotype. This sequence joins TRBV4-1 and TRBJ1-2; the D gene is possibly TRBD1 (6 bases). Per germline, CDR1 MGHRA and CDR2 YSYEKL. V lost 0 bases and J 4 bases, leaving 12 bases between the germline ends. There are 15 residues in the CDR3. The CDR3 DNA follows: TGCGCCAGCAGCCAAGATATAACAGGGAGCTATGGCTACACCTTC. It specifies CASSQDITGSYGYTF.

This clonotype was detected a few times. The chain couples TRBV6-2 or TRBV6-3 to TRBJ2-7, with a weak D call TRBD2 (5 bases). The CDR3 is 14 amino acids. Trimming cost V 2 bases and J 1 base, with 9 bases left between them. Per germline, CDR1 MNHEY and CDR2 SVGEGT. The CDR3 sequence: CASSYTGSSYEQYF. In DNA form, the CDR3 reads TGTGCCAGCAGTTACACGGGGAGTTCCTACGAGCAGTACTTC.

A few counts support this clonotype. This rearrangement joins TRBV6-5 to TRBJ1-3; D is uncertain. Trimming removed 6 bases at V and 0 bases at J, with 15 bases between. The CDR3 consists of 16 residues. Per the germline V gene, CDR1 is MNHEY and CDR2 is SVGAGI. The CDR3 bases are TGTGCCAGCAGGTCTCCTCGGGATATCTCTGGAAACACCATATATTTT. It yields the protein CASRSPRDISGNTIYF.

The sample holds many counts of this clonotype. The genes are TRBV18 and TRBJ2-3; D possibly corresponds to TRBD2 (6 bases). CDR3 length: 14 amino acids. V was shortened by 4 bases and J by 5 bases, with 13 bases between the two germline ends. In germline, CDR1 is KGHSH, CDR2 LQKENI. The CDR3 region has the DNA TGTGCCAGCTCACGAGGGACTGACGGAGATACGCAGTATTTT. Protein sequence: CASSRGTDGDTQYF.

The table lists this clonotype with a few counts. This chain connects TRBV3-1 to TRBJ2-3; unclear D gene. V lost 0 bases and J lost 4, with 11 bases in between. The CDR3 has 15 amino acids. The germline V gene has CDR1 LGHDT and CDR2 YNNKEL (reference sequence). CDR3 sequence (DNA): TGTGCCAGCAGCCAAGATCTGGTAGCCGCAGATACGCAGTATTTT. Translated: CASSQDLVAADTQYF.

The CDR3 sequence is CASSPIAGTTYEQYF. The CDR3 region has the DNA TGTGCCAGCAGTCCCATAGCGGGAACCACCTACGAGCAGTACTTC. The chain couples TRBV2 to TRBJ2-7; 8 bases agree with TRBD2. Germline CDR1 reads SNHLY; CDR2 reads FYNNEI. The junction had 8 bases not matched to a gene; V was cut back by 5 bases and J by 2 bases. The CDR3 totals 15 residues. Variable domain in full (rest from reference TRBV2 and TRBJ2-7): EPEVTQTPSHQVTQMGQEVILRCVPISNHLYFYWYRQILGQKVEFLVSFYNNEISEKSEIFDDQFSVERPDGSNFTLKIRSTKLEDSAMYFCASSPIAGTTYEQYFGPGTRLTVT.

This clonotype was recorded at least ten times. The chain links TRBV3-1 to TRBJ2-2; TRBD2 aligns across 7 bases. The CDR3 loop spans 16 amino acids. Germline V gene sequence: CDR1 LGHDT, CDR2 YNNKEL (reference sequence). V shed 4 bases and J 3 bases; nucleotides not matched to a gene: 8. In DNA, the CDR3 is TGTGCCAGCAGCCCCCGATCGCGGGGGTACACCGGGGAGCTGTTTTTT. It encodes CASSPRSRGYTGELFF.